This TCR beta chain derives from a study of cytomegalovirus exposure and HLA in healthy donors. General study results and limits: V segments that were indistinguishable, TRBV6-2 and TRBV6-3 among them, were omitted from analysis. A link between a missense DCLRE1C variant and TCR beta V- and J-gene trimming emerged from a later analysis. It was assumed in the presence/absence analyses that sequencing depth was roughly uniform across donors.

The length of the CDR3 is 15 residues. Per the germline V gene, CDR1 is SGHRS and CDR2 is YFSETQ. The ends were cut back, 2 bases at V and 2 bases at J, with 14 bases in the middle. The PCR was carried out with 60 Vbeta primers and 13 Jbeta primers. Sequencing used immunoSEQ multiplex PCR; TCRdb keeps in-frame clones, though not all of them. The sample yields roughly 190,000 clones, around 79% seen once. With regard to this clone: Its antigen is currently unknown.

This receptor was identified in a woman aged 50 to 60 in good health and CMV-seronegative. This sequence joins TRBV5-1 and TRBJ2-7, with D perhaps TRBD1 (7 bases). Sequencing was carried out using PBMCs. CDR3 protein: CASSLGAGGPYEQYF. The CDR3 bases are TGCGCCAGCAGCTTAGGGGCAGGGGGGCCCTACGAGCAGTACTTC.